These 16 T cell receptor beta chains were sequenced from one sample in a study of human T cells and chemical hapten exposure. TCRdb reprocessed the RACE reads via MiXCR and lists one record per CDR3 protein. The sample includes 200,000 to 300,000 distinct CDR3 sequences, about 8.6% of them seen just once. Time point indicated: pre-sensitization, week 0. Described treatment: therapeutic diphenylcyclopropenone sensitization with weekly scalp DPC. The sample was whole blood, taken in connection with sensitization to the hapten diphenylcyclopropenone (DPC). These receptors were obtained from a woman aged 40 to 50 with alopecia areata. Some clones in this sample may be carry-over from other donors' samples.

In this sample, this clonotype turned up a few times. This CDR3 is CASSVVTSGSADTQYF. CDR3 DNA sequence: TGTGCCAGCAGCGTAGTGACTAGCGGGAGTGCAGATACGCAGTATTTT. This chain connects TRBV9 to TRBJ2-3; 12 nucleotides line up with TRBD2. Losses at the gene ends were 0 bases for V and 4 bases for J; bases not matched to a gene: 3. The CDR3 spans 16 residues. Per the germline V gene, CDR1 is SGDLS and CDR2 is YYNGEE.

The chain joins TRBV18 to TRBJ1-6, with no clear D. Germline assignment: CDR1 KGHSH and CDR2 LQKENI. The CDR3 covers 14 residues. The V end lost 4 bases, the J end lost 7 bases, and 11 bases lay between the germline ends. The chain's CDR3 is CASSLPQANSPLHF. The CDR3 DNA sequence: TGTGCCAGCTCACTTCCCCAGGCAAATTCACCCCTCCACTTT.

This clonotype was seen repeatedly, ten times or more. The chain is built from TRBV5-4 and TRBJ2-5; D gene uncertain. V was shortened by 4 bases and J by 1 base, with 5 bases between the two germline ends. Germline V gives CDR1 SGHNT, CDR2 YYREEE (reference sequence). This CDR3 region has 12 residues. The CDR3 nucleotides are TGTGCCAGCAGCCGCTTCCAAGAGACCCAGTACTTC. This translates into CASSRFQETQYF.

The rearrangement links TRBV20-1 to TRBJ2-1, with 10 bases matching TRBD2. CDR3 length equals 15 residues. V lost 1 base and J lost 2; bases outside the gene matches: 2. Germline loops: CDR1 DFQATT, CDR2 SNEGSKA (reference sequence). The CDR3 region is CSARGLAGAYNEQFF. In nucleotides, the CDR3 is TGCAGTGCTAGAGGGCTAGCGGGAGCCTACAATGAGCAGTTCTTC.

The DNA for the CDR3 is TGTGCCAGCAGCTTAGGGAGGGGGCACTCCTATAATTCACCCCTCCACTTT. It specifies CASSLGRGHSYNSPLHF. The chain employs TRBV13 and TRBJ1-6; 7 positions match TRBD1. Germline assignment: CDR1 PRHDT and CDR2 FYEKMQ (reference sequence). V gave up 0 bases and J gave up 0 bases; unmatched junction bases: 2. The CDR3 runs 17 residues.

This clonotype was counted at least ten times. The chain combines TRBV29-1 with TRBJ1-2; 10 bases are a match to TRBD1. CDR3 length: 13 amino acids. Germline CDR1 reads SQVTM; CDR2 reads ANQGSEA. With 7 bases clipped from V and 5 bases from J, the junction kept 7 bases outside the gene matches. The chain's CDR3 is CSAGQGGSYGYTF. In DNA form, the CDR3 reads TGCAGCGCTGGACAGGGGGGGAGTTATGGCTACACCTTC.

The chain is built from TRBV20-1 and TRBJ2-1, with 8 bases aligning to TRBD2. The germline CDR1 and CDR2 sequences are DFQATT and SNEGSKA (reference sequence). Trimming removed 6 bases from V and 4 bases from J; junction bases left unmatched: 14. CDR3 length: 16 amino acids. The CDR3 here is CSAQSIAGREYNEQFF. The CDR3 DNA sequence: TGCAGTGCCCAATCCATAGCGGGGAGGGAGTACAATGAGCAGTTCTTC.

The rearrangement uses TRBV7-9 and TRBJ1-1; TRBD1 agrees at 10 bases. The CDR3 is 14 amino acids. V shed 6 bases and J 3 bases; nucleotides not matched to a gene: 4. Germline CDR1 and CDR2: SEHNR and FQNEAQ (reference sequence). The CDR3 sequence is CASRSGTGDTEAFF. CDR3 in DNA: TGTGCCAGCAGGAGCGGGACAGGGGACACTGAAGCTTTCTTT.

This clonotype was detected ten times or more. The chain couples TRBV28 to TRBJ2-1; D possibly corresponds to TRBD1 (6 bases). Trimming left V 6 bases short and J 4 bases short, with 16 bases between. Germline V gene sequence: CDR1 MDHEN, CDR2 SYDVKM. The CDR3 is 15 amino acids. The CDR3 nucleotides read TGTGCCAGCAGCCTCCTTCGGACAGTATACAATGAGCAGTTCTTC. Protein product: CASSLLRTVYNEQFF.

This chain links TRBV4-3 with TRBJ2-7, with no clear D. The CDR3 length is 13 residues. Germline V gives CDR1 LGHNA, CDR2 YSLEER. Trimming stripped 1 base from V and 7 bases from J, with 11 bases between. CDR3 amino acids: CASSQAPLGEQYF. CDR3 coding DNA: TGCGCCAGCAGCCAAGCTCCGTTGGGAGAGCAGTACTTC.

The rearrangement links TRBV25-1 to TRBJ2-5; 10 bases are a match to TRBD2. Germline CDR1 MGHDK, CDR2 SYGVNS. V shed 0 bases and J 1 base; nucleotides not matched to a gene: 8. The CDR3 runs 18 residues. The CDR3 DNA sequence: TGTGCCAGCAGTGAATATCGCTCAGCGGGAGGGCTCCAAGAGACCCAGTACTTC. Translation: CASSEYRSAGGLQETQYF.

This clonotype was seen a few times. The chain links TRBV29-1 to TRBJ2-5; D remains ambiguous. Germline CDR1 SQVTM, CDR2 ANQGSEA. The CDR3 sequence is 15 residues long. Trimming left V 4 bases short and J 1 base short, with 16 bases between. CDR3 region: CSVAPDPGAQETQYF. In nucleotides, the CDR3 is TGCAGCGTTGCACCCGACCCGGGTGCCCAAGAGACCCAGTACTTC.

The gene calls are TRBV5-5 and TRBJ1-1; D remains ambiguous. The CDR3 loop spans 13 amino acids. Trimming cost V 3 bases and J 5 bases, with 11 bases left between them. Per the germline V gene, CDR1 is SGHKS and CDR2 is YYEKEE (reference sequence). CDR3 in DNA: TGTGCCAGCAGCTCTCTCCGGACGACTGAAGCTTTCTTT. It is translated as CASSSLRTTEAFF.

This clonotype was seen repeatedly, ten times or more. The chain employs TRBV5-4 and TRBJ2-1, with D tentatively TRBD1 or TRBD2 (7 bases each). The CDR3 is 16 residues long. V lost 3 bases, J lost 6 bases, and 19 bases lay in between. Germline V gene sequence: CDR1 SGHNT, CDR2 YYREEE (reference sequence). For the CDR3, the DNA is TGTGCCAGCAGCTCCCGCAGGGGGGGGTTGGTCAATGAGCAGTTCTTC. This sequence encodes CASSSRRGGLVNEQFF.

The V call is TRBV2, the J call TRBJ1-2; 11 bases are shared with TRBD1. The length of the CDR3 is 13 residues. Unmatched junction bases numbered 1, after V lost 6 bases and J lost 4 bases. Germline V gene sequence: CDR1 SNHLY, CDR2 FYNNEI. The CDR3 spells CASRGTGGYGYTF. The CDR3 DNA is TGTGCCAGCAGAGGGACAGGGGGCTATGGCTACACCTTC.

The rearrangement joins TRBV28 to TRBJ1-2; tentatively, D is TRBD1 (6 bases). CDR1 MDHEN and CDR2 SYDVKM come from the germline V gene. Deletions cut 1 base from V and 0 bases from J, with 9 bases between. This CDR3 is 15 amino acids long. The CDR3 sequence: CASSLSGHPNYGYTF. DNA for the CDR3: TGTGCCAGCAGTTTATCGGGACATCCTAACTATGGCTACACCTTC.